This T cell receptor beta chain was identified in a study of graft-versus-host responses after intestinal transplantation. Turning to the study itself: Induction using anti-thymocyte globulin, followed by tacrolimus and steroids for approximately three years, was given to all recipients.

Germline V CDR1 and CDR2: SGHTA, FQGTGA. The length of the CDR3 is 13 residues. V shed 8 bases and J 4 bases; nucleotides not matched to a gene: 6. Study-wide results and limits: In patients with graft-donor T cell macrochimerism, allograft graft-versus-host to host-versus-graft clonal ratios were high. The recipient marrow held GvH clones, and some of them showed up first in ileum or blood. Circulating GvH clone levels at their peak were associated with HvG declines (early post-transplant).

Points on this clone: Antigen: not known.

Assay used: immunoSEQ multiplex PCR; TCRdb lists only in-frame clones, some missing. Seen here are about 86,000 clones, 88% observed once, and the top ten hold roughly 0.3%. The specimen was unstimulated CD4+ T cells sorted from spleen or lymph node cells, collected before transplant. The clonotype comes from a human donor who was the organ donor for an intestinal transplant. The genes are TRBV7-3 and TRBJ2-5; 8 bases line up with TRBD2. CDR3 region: CASSGGLGETQYF. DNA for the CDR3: TGTGCCAGCTCGGGGGGGTTAGGAGAGACCCAGTACTTC.